The rows below give T cell receptor beta chains drawn from one sample of a study of cytomegalovirus exposure and HLA in healthy donors. Clones were sequenced by immunoSEQ multiplex PCR, and TCRdb holds only the in-frame ones, with some missing. The sample shows 180,000 or so clones, approximately 87% of them seen only once. Sequenced: PBMCs. The origin of the receptors is a woman in her thirties in good health and CMV-seronegative. CDR3s include the opening cysteine and the closing phenylalanine or tryptophan. D genes are given only for firm matches. The size entry is marked missing in some rows and otherwise reads once, few, many or a size class.

size	V	D	J	CDR3	DNA
-	TRBV6-5	TRBD2	TRBJ2-5	CASSSPSGGETQYF	TGTGCCAGCAGCTCCCCTAGCGGGGGGGAGACCCAGTACTTC
-	TRBV9	TRBD2	TRBJ2-2	CASSDFSGVNTGELFF	TGTGCCAGCAGCGACTTTAGCGGGGTTAACACCGGGGAGCTGTTTTTT
-	TRBV19	-	TRBJ1-5	CASSIYRDQPQHF	TGTGCCAGTAGTATCTACAGAGATCAGCCCCAGCATTTT
-	TRBV11-2	-	TRBJ2-7	CASSRDSTRSSYEQYF	TGTGCCAGCAGCCGCGACTCCACCAGAAGCTCCTACGAGCAGTACTTC
-	TRBV30	TRBD2	TRBJ2-7	CAWGEGYEQYF	TGTGCCTGGGGGGAGGGCTACGAGCAGTACTTC
-	TRBV30	-	TRBJ1-5	CAWSGGSRNQPQHF	TGTGCCTGGAGTGGGGGCAGCCGCAATCAGCCCCAGCATTTT
-	TRBV28	TRBD1	TRBJ2-1	CASSLSVGTGSLYNEQFF	TGTGCCAGCAGTTTGTCGGTCGGGACAGGGAGTCTCTACAATGAGCAGTTCTTC
-	TRBV27	-	TRBJ1-1	CASRWQGKKNTEAFF	TGTGCCAGCAGGTGGCAGGGGAAGAAAAACACTGAAGCTTTCTTT
-	TRBV7-9	TRBD2	TRBJ2-7	CASSLGLEPSYEQYF	TGTGCCAGCAGCTTGGGACTAGAACCTTCCTACGAGCAGTACTTC
-	TRBV4-3	TRBD2	TRBJ2-7	CASSQGLAGGADEQYF	TGCGCCAGCAGCCAAGGACTAGCGGGGGGGGCCGACGAGCAGTACTTC
-	TRBV11-2	TRBD2	TRBJ2-1	CASSSPGLDFNEQFF	TGTGCCAGCAGCTCCCCGGGACTAGACTTCAATGAGCAGTTCTTC
once	TRBV13	TRBD2	TRBJ2-3	CASSLDSSGGDTQYF	TGTGCCAGCAGCTTAGATTCTAGCGGGGGGGATACGCAGTATTTT
-	TRBV6-1	-	TRBJ2-7	CASSRVGKALEQYF	TGTGCCAGCAGTCGGGTAGGAAAGGCCCTCGAGCAGTACTTC
-	TRBV15	-	TRBJ1-5	CATSPDTGVAQPQHF	TGTGCCACCAGCCCGGATACGGGGGTGGCTCAGCCCCAGCATTTT
-	TRBV10-3	TRBD1	TRBJ1-2	CAITGQGDGYTF	TGTGCCATCACCGGACAGGGAGATGGCTACACCTTC
-	TRBV7-2	-	TRBJ1-4	CASSFGLGGDEKLFF	TGTGCCAGCAGCTTTGGTTTGGGGGGGGATGAAAAACTGTTTTTT
-	TRBV7-9	TRBD1	TRBJ1-1	CASSLGDRVTEAFF	TGTGCCAGCAGCTTAGGGGACAGGGTCACTGAAGCTTTCTTT
-	TRBV29-1	TRBD1	TRBJ2-6	CSALITGALLPGANVLTF	TGCAGCGCCCTAATAACAGGGGCCCTCCTGCCTGGGGCCAACGTCCTGACTTTC
-	TRBV7-8	-	TRBJ1-3	CASSLTRGNTIYF	TGTGCCAGCAGCTTAACCCGGGGGAACACCATATATTTT
-	TRBV4-3	-	TRBJ1-1	CASSQVDGATEAFF	TGCGCCAGCAGCCAAGTGGATGGGGCAACTGAAGCTTTCTTT
-	TRBV7-2	TRBD1	TRBJ1-5	CASSLWDRGQPQHF	TGTGCCAGCAGCTTATGGGACAGGGGCCAGCCCCAGCATTTT
few	TRBV6-4	-	TRBJ2-6	CASSDTTDTGSGANVLTF	TGTGCCAGCAGTGACACCACGGACACCGGCTCTGGGGCCAACGTCCTGACTTTC
-	TRBV2	TRBD1	TRBJ1-5	CASRGTVYSNQPQHF	TGTGCCAGCAGAGGGACAGTCTATAGCAATCAGCCCCAGCATTTT
-	TRBV7-7	TRBD2	TRBJ2-5	CASSLAEGLAFETQYF	TGTGCCAGCAGCTTAGCTGAGGGACTAGCTTTTGAGACCCAGTACTTC
-	TRBV5-6	-	TRBJ1-5	CASSLGQGGNQPQHF	TGTGCCAGCAGCTTGGGGCAGGGTGGCAATCAGCCCCAGCATTTT
-	TRBV9	TRBD2	TRBJ2-3	CASSGGGTDTQYF	TGTGCCAGCAGCGGGGGGGGTACAGATACGCAGTATTTT
-	TRBV5-1	-	TRBJ1-1	CASSLAGGYTEAFF	TGCGCCAGCAGCTTGGCCGGGGGTTACACTGAAGCTTTCTTT
-	TRBV7-2	TRBD2	TRBJ2-1	CASSLEGSGTSGGNEQFF	TGTGCCAGCAGCTTAGAGGGATCTGGGACTAGCGGGGGCAATGAGCAGTTCTTC
-	TRBV19	-	TRBJ1-1	CASRPGGYTEAFF	TGTGCCAGTAGGCCGGGAGGGTACACTGAAGCTTTCTTT
-	TRBV7-6	TRBD1	TRBJ1-4	CASSPQAGGEKLFF	TGTGCCAGCAGCCCCCAGGCAGGGGGGGAAAAACTGTTTTTT
-	TRBV30	TRBD1	TRBJ1-1	CAWRGQSYRPNPLNTEAFF	TGTGCCTGGAGGGGACAGTCATATCGTCCAAACCCCTTGAACACTGAAGCTTTCTTT
-	TRBV19	-	TRBJ1-2	CASSTPDGGGDYGYTF	TGTGCCAGTAGTACCCCGGACGGAGGAGGAGACTATGGCTACACCTTC
once	TRBV5-1	-	TRBJ1-1	CASSLEAFPGTEAFF	TGCGCCAGCAGCTTGGAAGCATTCCCGGGGACTGAAGCTTTCTTT